The source of this T cell receptor beta chain is a study of T cells in Graves' hyperthyroidism and ophthalmopathy. Study details: Sampling of peripheral blood happened at initial diagnosis, prior to any treatment. Study-wide points: Most thyroid clonotypes with frequency above 0.001 were detected in blood.

Germline values: CDR1 MDHEN, CDR2 SYDVKM. V shed 7 bases and J 1 base; nucleotides not matched to a gene: 15. The CDR3 has 18 residues. The definition of stable Graves' hyperthyroidism was no ophthalmopathy progression within 18 months. It was RNA transcripts that yielded the amplified TCR beta CDR3 regions. The TCR CDR3 first-round RT-PCR relied on the HTBI primer set. Each CDR3 protein is one row after TCRdb ran MiXCR on the multiplex PCR reads. The sample yields some 560,000 distinct CDR3 sequences, around a sixth seen once. This clonotype appeared many times. Its antigen is currently unknown. The sequence was collected from a woman aged 30 to 39 with Graves' hyperthyroidism. The sequencing sample was made of blood. The rearrangement links TRBV28 to TRBJ2-5; 10 positions match TRBD2. The CDR3 sequence: CASNEPFGLAAFQETQYF. The CDR3, as DNA: TGTGCCAGCAATGAACCCTTCGGACTAGCGGCATTCCAAGAGACCCAGTACTTC.